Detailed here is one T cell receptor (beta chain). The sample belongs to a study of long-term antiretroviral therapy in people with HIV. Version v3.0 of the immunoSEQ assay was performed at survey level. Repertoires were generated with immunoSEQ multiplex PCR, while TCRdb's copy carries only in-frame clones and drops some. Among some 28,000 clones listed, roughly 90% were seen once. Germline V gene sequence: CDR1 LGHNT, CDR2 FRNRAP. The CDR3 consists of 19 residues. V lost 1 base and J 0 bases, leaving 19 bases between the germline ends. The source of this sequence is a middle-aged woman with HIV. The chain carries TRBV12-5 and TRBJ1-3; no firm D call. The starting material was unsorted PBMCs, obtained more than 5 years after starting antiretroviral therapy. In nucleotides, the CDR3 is TGTGCTAGTGGTTTGGACATAGCAAGTAGCCCCCTCTCTGGAAACACCATATATTTT. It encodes CASGLDIASSPLSGNTIYF. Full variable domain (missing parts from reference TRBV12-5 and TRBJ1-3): DARVTQTPRHKVTEMGQEVTMRCQPILGHNTVFWYRQTMMQGLELLAYFRNRAPLDDSGMPKDRFSAEMPDATLATLKIQPSEPRDSAVYFCASGLDIASSPLSGNTIYFGEGSWLTVV.